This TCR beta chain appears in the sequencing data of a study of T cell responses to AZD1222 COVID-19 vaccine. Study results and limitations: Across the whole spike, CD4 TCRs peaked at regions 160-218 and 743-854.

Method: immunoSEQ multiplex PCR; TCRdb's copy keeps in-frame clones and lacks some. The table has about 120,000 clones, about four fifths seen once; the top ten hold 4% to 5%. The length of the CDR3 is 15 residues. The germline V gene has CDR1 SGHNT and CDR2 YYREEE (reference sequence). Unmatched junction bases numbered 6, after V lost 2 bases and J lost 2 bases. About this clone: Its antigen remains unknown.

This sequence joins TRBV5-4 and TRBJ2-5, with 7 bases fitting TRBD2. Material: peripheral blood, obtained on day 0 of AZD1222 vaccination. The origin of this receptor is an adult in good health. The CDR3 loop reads CASSFQAGIQETQYF. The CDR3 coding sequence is TGTGCCAGCAGCTTTCAAGCGGGAATTCAAGAGACCCAGTACTTC.